This T cell receptor beta chain emerged from a study of blood T cells in healthy people across ages. Findings and caveats of the study: The lack of PBMC sorting stopped any conclusive naive versus antigen-experienced comparison.

The study recruited healthy Caucasian donors from Russia who were aged roughly 6 to 95. Points on this clonotype: Its antigen remains unknown.

Together with a sample-barcoded 5' primer, a J-beta primer mix was included in a second PCR lasting about 6 to 11 cycles. TCRdb itself ran the 5' RACE reads through MiXCR, one entry per CDR3 protein. The table includes around 1.7 million distinct CDR3 sequences, roughly 28% detected once. This receptor was identified in a woman aged 30 to 39 in good health. Sequences were obtained from blood.

The CDR3 here is CASRFRSGGYEQYF. The CDR3, as DNA: TGTGCCAGCAGGTTTCGTAGCGGGGGCTACGAGCAGTACTTC. The V gene is TRBV12-3 or TRBV12-4, the J gene TRBJ2-7, with 9 nucleotides matching TRBD2. This CDR3 is 14 amino acids long. V gave up 6 bases and J gave up 3 bases; unmatched junction bases: 6.